This T cell receptor beta chain was sequenced for a study of cytomegalovirus exposure and HLA in healthy donors. Study conclusions and caveats: The later analysis indicated that the majority of CMV-associated TCR beta chains appeared HLA-restricted. Because they were indistinguishable, some V segments, including TRBV6-2 and TRBV6-3, were excluded. A later analysis linked a missense DCLRE1C variant to TCR beta V- and J-gene trimming.

Amplification used 60 Vbeta primers and 13 Jbeta primers. Libraries were prepared by immunoSEQ multiplex PCR; TCRdb keeps only in-frame clonotypes and omits some of them. The profile shows about 140,000 clones, 60% to 80% of them singletons. The germline V gene has CDR1 MDHEN and CDR2 SYDVKM. V was clipped by 3 bases and J by 5 bases; unmatched bases: 4. CDR3 length: 13 amino acids. This clone was detected once. Its antigen is unidentified. The rearrangement links TRBV28 to TRBJ2-7; 7 bases fit TRBD1. The sequenced sample was PBMCs. The TCR sequence derives from a male donor in good health and CMV-seronegative. CDR3 in amino acids: CASSLGQWNEQYF. The CDR3 DNA reads as TGTGCCAGCAGTTTGGGACAGTGGAACGAGCAGTACTTC.